The entry below describes one T cell receptor (beta chain). Its antigen remains unidentified. This sample is drawn from a study of response to subunit inactivated influenza vaccine. Overall study findings and caveats: The authors put forward the suggestion that each seasonal influenza vaccination may bring in only a limited number of new T cells.

Trimming stripped 5 bases from V and 4 bases from J, with 20 bases between. The CDR3 covers 16 residues. From germline, CDR1 is SGHTA and CDR2 FQGNSA. TCRdb redid the calling of the RT-PCR reads with MiXCR, one entry per CDR3 protein. The sample includes roughly 630,000 distinct CDR3 sequences, about 14% of them seen just once. Sequenced material: PBMCs from blood, taken 14 to 15 days before vaccination. The rearrangement uses TRBV7-2 and TRBJ2-5; no clear D gene. This receptor was identified in a man between 45 and 60 years old who received an inactivated influenza vaccine. CDR3 sequence: CASSPPPSVNRETQYF. In DNA form, the CDR3 reads TGTGCCAGCAGCCCCCCCCCTTCGGTGAATCGAGAGACCCAGTACTTC.